Included here is one T cell receptor beta chain sequence, with context. Its antigen remains unidentified. These data are taken from a study of blood T cells in healthy people across ages. Findings and caveats of the study: Calculation of diversity from one million T cells yielded estimates considered to be underestimates.

Trimming removed 3 bases from V and 3 bases from J; junction bases left unmatched: 0. Germline values: CDR1 MDHEN, CDR2 SYDVKM. This CDR3 contains 13 residues. Together with a sample-barcoded 5' primer, a J-beta primer mix was included in a second PCR lasting 7 to 11 cycles. One entry per CDR3 protein, called by TCRdb with MiXCR from the 5' RACE reads. The sample records around 1,000,000 distinct CDR3 sequences, less than 25% being singletons. The same sample was also used in a study of T cells of mothers and their children. From that study: Second-PCR amplification with M1S added sample barcodes and 2-4 random nucleotides.

Sample: blood. The gene calls are TRBV28 and TRBJ2-3; 7 nucleotides align to TRBD1. The clonotype was recovered from a girl aged 2 to 9 in good health. CDR3: CASSLGQTDTQYF. The CDR3 coding sequence is TGTGCCAGCAGTTTGGGACAGACAGATACGCAGTATTTT. Together with reference TRBV28 and TRBJ2-3, the CDR3 gives the full variable domain: DVKVTQSSRYLVKRTGEKVFLECVQDMDHENMFWYRQDPGLGLRLIYFSYDVKMKEKGDIPEGYSVSREKKERFSLILESASTNQTSMYLCASSLGQTDTQYFGPGTRLTVL.